Presented here are 4 T cell receptor beta chains from one specimen sequenced in a study of blood T cell repertoires in COVID-19. The protocol was immunoSEQ multiplex PCR, while the TCRdb copy is restricted to in-frame clones and leaves out a portion. The sample has 150,000 to 200,000 clones, approximately 87% seen once; the top ten hold approximately 4.7%. Sequencing was carried out using PBMCs or T cells enriched from blood (not recorded which). The receptors derive from a woman between 45 and 60 years old who had recovered from COVID-19.

V usage is TRBV6-2 or TRBV6-3 and J usage is TRBJ1-1; D is unresolved. Trimming cost V 4 bases and J 1 base, with 13 bases left between them. The CDR3 sequence is 15 residues long. Germline CDR1 is MNHEY and CDR2 is SVGEGT. CDR3 amino acids: CASSSPSAGNTEAFF. DNA for the CDR3: TGTGCCAGCAGTTCCCCGTCAGCGGGGAACACTGAAGCTTTCTTT.

V and J are TRBV18 and TRBJ1-1; TRBD1 matches at 9 bases. The ends lost 2 bases at V and 2 bases at J; junction bases unmatched: 3. This CDR3 is built from 15 residues. Per germline, CDR1 KGHSH and CDR2 LQKENI. The CDR3 region has the DNA TGTGCCAGCTCACCAGAGGGACAGGGAAACACTGAAGCTTTCTTT. Residues: CASSPEGQGNTEAFF.

This clone has at least ten counts. The chain joins TRBV28 to TRBJ2-5, with TRBD1 matching over 8 bases. This CDR3 has 14 amino acids. CDR1 MDHEN and CDR2 SYDVKM come from the germline V gene. Trimming took 5 bases from V and 4 from J; bases not matched to a gene: 6. This chain's CDR3 is CASSTGQGLETQYF. In DNA, the CDR3 is TGTGCCAGCAGTACTGGACAGGGCCTAGAGACCCAGTACTTC.

As to this clone: The junction differs from germline at one of its ends, possibly a read error. CDR3 DNA: TGTGCTAGCAGCCAGACGACAGGGACCACCGGGGAGCTGTTTTTT. This gives the protein CASSQTTGTTGELFF. The chain employs TRBV7-7 and TRBJ2-2, with 7 bases lining up with TRBD1. Germline CDR1 is SSHAT and CDR2 is FNYEAQ (reference sequence). CDR3 length: 15 residues.